The 17 T cell receptor beta chains given below trace back to one sample, sequenced in a study of T cell changes during pregnancy in multiple sclerosis (dated by TCRdb to 2018 to 2020). Libraries were constructed by the immunoSEQ multiplex PCR assay. TCRdb provides this immuneACCESS table in a form limited to in-frame rearrangements. Some clones are lacking; in checked studies, under half of them reflect an unresolved V gene, and why the rest are absent is not known. Across this sample there are 100,000 or so clones, with more than 85% seen only once. Jointly, the top ten make up about 3.1% of the sample. The specimen was peripheral blood, collected in the second trimester of pregnancy. Receptors were obtained from a female donor with multiple sclerosis, enrolled in a pregnancy study.

The chain has TRBV2 and TRBJ2-3; the D gene is possibly TRBD2 (6 bases). Germline V CDR1 and CDR2: SNHLY, FYNNEI. V shed 7 bases and J shed 3 bases, with 17 bases lying between them. The length of the CDR3 is 15 residues. The CDR3 sequence is CASTPGLRSTDTQYF. In nucleotides, the CDR3 is TGTGCCAGCACTCCGGGACTCCGAAGTACAGATACGCAGTATTTT.

The chain has TRBV2 and TRBJ1-2, with a weak D call TRBD1 (5 bases). Trimming took off 3 bases at V and 3 bases at J, with 11 bases between the two ends. Germline assignment: CDR1 SNHLY and CDR2 FYNNEI. There are 14 residues in the CDR3. CDR3: CASSEAGSYYGYTF. DNA of the CDR3: TGTGCCAGCAGTGAGGCAGGGTCTTACTATGGCTACACCTTC.

The chain employs TRBV2 and TRBJ2-3, with 8 bases aligning to TRBD1. The V and J ends lost 6 bases and 3 bases, in that order; junction bases with no gene match: 11. The CDR3 extends over 16 amino acids. CDR1 and CDR2 (germline): SNHLY, FYNNEI. In DNA, the CDR3 is TGTGCCAGCAGGAACGGACAGGGAAGGTGGACAGATACGCAGTATTTT. Translated, it gives CASRNGQGRWTDTQYF.

The V call is TRBV5-4, the J call TRBJ2-7, with 9 nucleotides matching TRBD2. The V segment lost 1 base and the J segment 6 bases; nucleotides outside the gene matches: 8. From germline, CDR1 is SGHNT and CDR2 YYREEE (reference sequence). The CDR3 has 15 amino acids. As DNA, the CDR3 is TGTGCCAGCAGCTTGAGGGTAGCGGGAGCGGGCGAGCAGTACTTC. Its translation is CASSLRVAGAGEQYF.

This clone has only a few counts. The genes are TRBV5-5 and TRBJ2-7; D is ambiguous. Trimming took off 0 bases at V and 2 bases at J, with 9 bases between the two ends. CDR3 length: 14 residues. Germline values: CDR1 SGHKS, CDR2 YYEKEE (reference sequence). In nucleotides, the CDR3 is TGTGCCAGCAGCTTGGCCTCGTCCGCCTACGAGCAGTACTTC. Translated, it gives CASSLASSAYEQYF.

This rearrangement joins TRBV6-1 to TRBJ2-7; 12 bases fit TRBD2. The CDR3 has 15 amino acids. The V gene end was trimmed by 4 bases and the J gene end by 7 bases; junction bases not matched to a gene: 8. Germline V gene sequence: CDR1 MNHNS, CDR2 SASEGT. In nucleotides, the CDR3 is TGTGCCAGCAGTGCGCTAGCGGGAGGGCCTGGTGAGCAGTACTTC. It encodes CASSALAGGPGEQYF.

This chain connects TRBV7-2 to TRBJ2-2, with no clear D. Germline CDR1 reads SGHTA; CDR2 reads FQGNSA. The CDR3 loop spans 15 amino acids. V was clipped by 0 bases and J by 4 bases, with 9 bases between them. For the CDR3, the DNA is TGTGCCAGCAGCTTAGCTGGGCCGGTCACCGGGGAGCTGTTTTTT. Translation: CASSLAGPVTGELFF.

The chain joins TRBV28 to TRBJ2-5, with D maybe TRBD2 (6 bases). Germline V gene sequence: CDR1 MDHEN, CDR2 SYDVKM. V lost 10 bases to trimming and J lost 4 bases, with 13 bases between them. This CDR3 comprises 12 residues. The CDR3, as DNA: TGTGCCACCGGCGGGCGGGGAGAGACCCAGTACTTC. It encodes CATGGRGETQYF.

This clone was recorded only once. The chain is built from TRBV19 and TRBJ1-3, with 7 bases that match TRBD1. The germline V gene encodes CDR1 LNHDA and CDR2 SQIVND (reference sequence). V lost 11 bases and J lost 4; bases outside the gene matches: 8. The CDR3 has 13 amino acids. Written as DNA, the CDR3 is TGTGCCGCGACCACAGGGGTGGGAAACACCATATATTTT. Translated: CAATTGVGNTIYF.

The chain links TRBV19 to TRBJ2-1; 8 positions agree with TRBD2. J was trimmed by 4 bases and V by 3 bases; bases with no gene match: 14. The CDR3 runs 18 residues. The V gene's germline CDR1 is LNHDA and CDR2 SQIVND (reference sequence). CDR3 sequence: CASSMTAGGPTPYNEQFF. In DNA form, the CDR3 reads TGTGCCAGTAGTATGACGGCGGGAGGCCCGACACCGTACAATGAGCAGTTCTTC.

The CDR3: CASSPNTGKLQHF. The CDR3 coding sequence is TGTGCCAGCAGTCCAAATACAGGGAAGCTCCAGCATTTT. The chain employs TRBV6-5 and TRBJ1-5; D might be TRBD1 (6 bases). With 5 bases removed from V and 12 bases from J, the gap between germline ends came to 17 bases. CDR1 and CDR2 from the germline V gene are MNHEY and SVGAGI. CDR3 length equals 13 residues.

The rearrangement uses TRBV5-1 and TRBJ2-7; D not resolved. The CDR3 has 11 residues. Germline V CDR1 and CDR2: SGHRS, YFSETQ. Trimming took 1 base from V and 3 from J, leaving 2 bases between them. The CDR3 sequence is CASSLHYEQYF. The CDR3 DNA reads as TGCGCCAGCAGCTTGCACTACGAGCAGTACTTC. The complete variable domain, with remaining parts taken from reference TRBV5-1 and TRBJ2-7, reads KAGVTQTPRYLIKTRGQQVTLSCSPISGHRSVSWYQQTPGQGLQFLFEYFSETQRNKGNFPGRFSGRQFSNSRSEMNVSTLELGDSALYLCASSLHYEQYFGPGTRLTVT.

The chain carries TRBV7-2 and TRBJ2-5; 8 bases fit TRBD2. The CDR3 spans 15 residues. Germline CDR1 reads SGHTA; CDR2 reads FQGNSA. With V trimmed by 5 bases and J by 3 bases, 8 bases remained unmatched. This CDR3 reads CASSGAGGTKETQYF. In nucleotides, the CDR3 is TGTGCCAGCAGCGGTGCGGGAGGTACGAAAGAGACCCAGTACTTC.

This rearrangement joins TRBV18 to TRBJ2-5, with 7 bases that match TRBD1. The CDR3 is 14 amino acids. Trimming removed 5 bases from V and 4 bases from J; junction bases left unmatched: 7. The germline CDR1 and CDR2 sequences are KGHSH and LQKENI. DNA for the CDR3: TGTGCCAGCTCAGCCGACAGGGTAACAGAGACCCAGTACTTC. It encodes CASSADRVTETQYF.

The gene calls are TRBV5-1 and TRBJ2-7, with a tentative D call TRBD2 (5 bases). The germline V and J ends were trimmed by 2 bases and 3 bases, with 18 bases remaining between them. The germline CDR1 and CDR2 sequences are SGHRS and YFSETQ. The CDR3 sequence is 16 residues long. CDR3 amino acids: CASSFGLAGQLYEQYF. CDR3 nucleotide sequence: TGCGCCAGCAGCTTCGGCCTTGCGGGCCAGCTCTACGAGCAGTACTTC. Based on the CDR3 plus reference TRBV5-1 and TRBJ2-7, the full variable domain is KAGVTQTPRYLIKTRGQQVTLSCSPISGHRSVSWYQQTPGQGLQFLFEYFSETQRNKGNFPGRFSGRQFSNSRSEMNVSTLELGDSALYLCASSFGLAGQLYEQYFGPGTRLTVT.

The chain carries TRBV7-2 and TRBJ2-6, with 8 positions matching TRBD1. The CDR3 is 18 amino acids. Germline V gene data show CDR1 as SGHTA and CDR2 as FQGNSA. The V and J ends lost 8 bases and 0 bases, in that order; junction bases with no gene match: 12. CDR3 bases: TGTGCCAGCGCGCGAGGGGGGACAGGAAACTCTGGGGCCAACGTCCTGACTTTC. As protein: CASARGGTGNSGANVLTF.

On this clone itself: At one of its ends the junction is not consistent with the germline gene, which may arise from a read error. The chain couples TRBV15 to TRBJ2-5, with TRBD1 matching 10 bases. The CDR3 extends over 16 amino acids. In germline, CDR1 is LNHNV, CDR2 YYDKDF (reference sequence). The CDR3 protein is CATSPRSGTGAKNPNF. CDR3 nucleotide sequence: TGTGCCACCAGCCCCCGAAGCGGGACAGGGGCTAAAAACCCGAACTTC.